The 15 T cell receptor beta chains given below trace back to one sample, sequenced in a study of blood T cell repertoires in COVID-19. The method was immunoSEQ multiplex PCR; TCRdb's version includes in-frame clones alone and lacks a portion of them. The sample contains 150,000 to 200,000 clones, 70% to 90% of which appear only once. Material: peripheral blood. These TCRs come from a man between 45 and 60 years old with active or convalescent COVID-19.

The rearrangement uses TRBV11-1 and TRBJ1-2, with D possibly TRBD1 on 6 matching bases. CDR1 and CDR2 from the germline V gene are SGHAT and FQDESV (reference sequence). The CDR3 consists of 15 residues. Trimming stripped 0 bases from V and 1 base from J, with 9 bases between. CDR3 DNA: TGTGCCAGCAGCTTAGCCGGACAGAGTAACTATGGCTACACCTTC. Translated: CASSLAGQSNYGYTF.

The rearrangement links TRBV7-2 to TRBJ2-7, with D possibly TRBD2 on 5 matching bases. Germline V gives CDR1 SGHTA, CDR2 FQGNSA. Trimming left V 5 bases short and J 3 bases short, with 14 bases between. There are 14 residues in the CDR3. CDR3 region: CASSRPGEIYEQYF. CDR3 nucleotides: TGTGCCAGCAGCCGCCCCGGGGAGATCTACGAGCAGTACTTC.

The rearrangement joins TRBV6-5 to TRBJ2-1, with 7 bases aligning to TRBD2. CDR1 MNHEY and CDR2 SVGAGI come from the germline V gene. This CDR3 is built from 14 residues. The trim removed 1 base at V and 8 bases at J, leaving 5 bases unmatched. CDR3 sequence reads: CASSYWGGLDEQFF. Here the CDR3 DNA reads TGTGCCAGCAGTTACTGGGGGGGATTGGATGAGCAGTTCTTC.

J is TRBJ2-5 and V is TRBV19; D may be TRBD2 (5 bases). This CDR3 region has 12 residues. Germline assignment: CDR1 LNHDA and CDR2 SQIVND (reference sequence). Trimming pared 8 bases from V and 5 bases from J, leaving 12 bases between. The CDR3 is CASSPGGETQYF. Here the CDR3 DNA reads TGTGCCAGTTCTCCGGGCGGGGAGACCCAGTACTTC.

The V gene is TRBV6-5, the J gene TRBJ2-7; a weak D match, TRBD1 (5 bases). The V gene lost 2 bases and the J gene lost 2 bases, with 10 bases spanning the gap. The CDR3 contains 14 residues. Germline CDR1 MNHEY, CDR2 SVGAGI. CDR3 DNA sequence: TGTGCCAGCAGTTACAACAGACAGACCTACGAGCAGTACTTC. Translation: CASSYNRQTYEQYF.

The chain combines TRBV9 with TRBJ1-6, with D possibly being TRBD1 (6 bases). The ends were cut back, 0 bases at V and 9 bases at J, with 16 bases in the middle. The germline V gene encodes CDR1 SGDLS and CDR2 YYNGEE. CDR3 length equals 16 residues. The CDR3 spells CASSVASGTGRSPLHF. Written as DNA, the CDR3 is TGTGCCAGCAGCGTAGCTAGTGGCACAGGGCGTTCACCCCTCCACTTT.

This clone is a singleton in its sample. V and J are TRBV14 and TRBJ1-2; 8 nucleotides match TRBD1. CDR1 is SGHDN and CDR2 is FVKESK in the germline V gene. The trim removed 4 bases at V and 5 bases at J, leaving 12 bases unmatched. The length of the CDR3 is 16 residues. For the CDR3, the DNA is TGTGCCAGCAGCCGACCCGGGACAGGCGACCTTTATGGCTACACCTTC. Protein sequence: CASSRPGTGDLYGYTF.

This rearrangement joins TRBV25-1 to TRBJ1-2; D gene uncertain. The germline V gene encodes CDR1 MGHDK and CDR2 SYGVNS. The V end lost 4 bases, the J end lost 1 base, and 7 bases lay between the germline ends. The CDR3 is made up of 13 amino acids. The CDR3 is CASSAGSNYGYTF. Here the CDR3 DNA reads TGTGCCAGCAGTGCTGGCAGTAACTATGGCTACACCTTC.

The V gene is TRBV6-1, the J gene TRBJ1-2; a weak D match, TRBD1 (6 bases). There are 15 residues in the CDR3. Germline loops: CDR1 MNHNS, CDR2 SASEGT. V was trimmed by 3 bases and J by 2 bases, leaving 13 bases between them. The CDR3 DNA follows: TGTGCCAGCAGTGATCCTGGGACATTGAACTATGGCTACACCTTC. It codes for CASSDPGTLNYGYTF.

V usage is TRBV6-4 and J usage is TRBJ2-1; 8 bases map to TRBD1. The CDR3 sequence is 14 residues long. Germline V CDR1 and CDR2: MRHNA, SNTAGT. Trimming cost V 10 bases and J 7 bases; bases outside gene matches: 12. CDR3 loop: CAITGGFGGNEQFF. In DNA, the CDR3 is TGTGCCATCACAGGGGGTTTCGGTGGGAATGAGCAGTTCTTC.

This clone has more than one count but fewer than ten. The chain has TRBV18 and TRBJ2-2; D is ambiguous. V shed 0 bases and J shed 9 bases, with 11 bases lying between them. Germline V gene data show CDR1 as KGHSH and CDR2 as LQKENI. The CDR3 spans 14 residues. CDR3 DNA: TGTGCCAGCTCACCACCGGTTGGGCCGCGGGAGCTGTTTTTT. Its translation is CASSPPVGPRELFF.

The V call is TRBV29-1, the J call TRBJ1-3; D ambiguous. Germline V lookup: CDR1 SQVTM, CDR2 ANQGSEA. The ends were cut back, 3 bases at V and 4 bases at J, with 13 bases in the middle. The CDR3 runs 14 residues. CDR3 amino acids: CSVDLRSGGNTIYF. The CDR3 DNA sequence: TGCAGCGTTGATTTGAGGTCGGGGGGAAACACCATATATTTT. The entire variable domain, with the rest obtained from reference TRBV29-1 and TRBJ1-3, is as follows: SAVISQKPSRDICQRGTSLTIQCQVDSQVTMMFWYRQQPGQSLTLIATANQGSEATYESGFVIDKFPISRPNLTFSTLTVSNMSPEDSSIYLCSVDLRSGGNTIYFGEGSWLTVV.

This chain joins TRBV5-1 and TRBJ1-1, with a tentative D call TRBD1 (6 bases). V lost 0 bases and J lost 4, with 13 bases in between. The CDR3 spans 15 residues. CDR1 and CDR2 from the germline V gene are SGHRS and YFSETQ. CDR3 sequence: CASSLEGGGITEAFF. For the CDR3, the DNA is TGCGCCAGCAGCTTGGAGGGAGGGGGTATCACTGAAGCTTTCTTT.

This sequence joins TRBV3-1 (or the pseudogene TRBV3-2) and TRBJ2-7, with D unclear. V was cut by 4 bases and J by 8 bases, with 12 bases left in between. This CDR3 contains 12 residues. Germline CDR1 and CDR2: LGHDT and YNNKEL (reference sequence). This CDR3 reads CASSPASLQQYF. The CDR3 DNA sequence: TGTGCCAGCAGCCCCGCTAGTCTCCAGCAGTACTTC.

This clone was recorded once. V gene TRBV18 combines with J gene TRBJ2-3, with 11 bases identical to TRBD2. V shed 2 bases and J 4 bases; nucleotides not matched to a gene: 2. The length of the CDR3 is 15 residues. CDR1 and CDR2 (germline): KGHSH, LQKENI. The DNA for the CDR3 is TGTGCCAGCTCACCATCACTAGCGGGGGCAGATACGCAGTATTTT. Translated: CASSPSLAGADTQYF.